This entry lists 29 T cell receptor beta chains sequenced from one sample in a study of T-cell reconstitution after alpha-beta-depleted transplantation in children. Unique molecular identifiers featured in how the TCRbeta library was prepared. From the PCR reads, TCRdb called clonotypes with MiXCR, one entry per CDR3 protein. The sample records hundreds of thousands of distinct CDR3 sequences, around 13% being singletons. Material: PBMCs, obtained before TCRalphabeta/CD19-depleted stem cell transplant. The receptors were sampled from a girl aged 2-10 years with congenital amegakaryocytic thrombocytopenia, due to receive a stem cell transplant.

This clonotype was detected ten times or more. The chain carries TRBV20-1 and TRBJ2-7; no clear D gene. Per germline, CDR1 DFQATT and CDR2 SNEGSKA (reference sequence). Trimming shortened V by 1 base and J by 4 bases, and 14 bases separated the two germline ends. The CDR3 runs 14 residues. The CDR3 DNA follows: TGCAGTGCTAGAGGGCTCGAGAACTCTTACGAGCAGTACTTC. It codes for CSARGLENSYEQYF.

This clonotype has a count of ten or more. The gene calls are TRBV6-5 and TRBJ2-4, with 9 bases fitting TRBD2. Per germline, CDR1 MNHEY and CDR2 SVGAGI. V trimming: 0 bases; J trimming: 5 bases; junction bases outside the gene matches: 8. The CDR3 runs 17 residues. This CDR3 reads CASSYSMAGGPQNIQYF. Here the CDR3 DNA reads TGTGCCAGCAGTTACTCGATGGCGGGAGGGCCCCAAAACATTCAGTACTTC.

This clonotype has just a few counts. The chain joins TRBV20-1 to TRBJ1-1; D is ambiguous. Per the germline V gene, CDR1 is DFQATT and CDR2 is SNEGSKA (reference sequence). The CDR3 runs 13 residues. V dropped 4 bases and J dropped 1 base, with 10 bases sitting between them. The DNA for the CDR3 is TGCAGTGCTAAAGTCTGGGAGAACACTGAAGCTTTCTTT. Translating gives CSAKVWENTEAFF.

With respect to this clonotype: A read error is possible here, since a much larger clone lies one base away. The chain couples TRBV29-1 to TRBJ2-7, with a tentative D call TRBD2 (6 bases). This CDR3 contains 12 residues. Germline V CDR1 and CDR2: SQVTM, ANQGSEA. In DNA, the CDR3 is TGCAGCGTCAACGGAGGGCCCTACGCGCAGTACTTC. Its protein is CSVNGGPYAQYF.

This clonotype showed up just a few times. The V gene is TRBV6-1, the J gene TRBJ1-2; D is unclear. CDR1 MNHNS and CDR2 SASEGT come from the germline V gene. The V gene lost 6 bases and the J gene lost 7 bases, with 18 bases spanning the gap. This CDR3 comprises 14 residues. The CDR3 nucleotides are TGTGCCAGCAGCCAAACCCCGGACCGGTCTGGCTACACCTTC. Translation gives CASSQTPDRSGYTF.

This clonotype was seen a handful of times. The rearrangement links TRBV20-1 to TRBJ2-7; 11 bases line up with TRBD2. V dropped 5 bases and J dropped 7; count of bases not matched to a gene: 7. The CDR3 spans 13 residues. The germline V gene has CDR1 DFQATT and CDR2 SNEGSKA (reference sequence). The CDR3 coding sequence is TGCAGTGCTCATCTAGCGGGAGGCGGTGAGCAGTACTTC. Translation: CSAHLAGGGEQYF.

This clonotype has a handful of counts. J is TRBJ2-6 and V is TRBV29-1, with D hard to call. The CDR3 runs to 13 residues. Germline V CDR1 and CDR2: SQVTM, ANQGSEA. The ends were cut back, 5 bases at V and 2 bases at J, with 7 bases in the middle. CDR3 bases: TGCAGCGTTTTACGGACTGGGGCCAACGTCCTGACTTTC. Its protein is CSVLRTGANVLTF.

In this sample, this clonotype turned up many times. This CDR3 is CSAREGQIKNDQWIYNEQFF. CDR3 in DNA: TGCAGTGCTAGAGAAGGACAAATAAAGAATGACCAGTGGATCTACAATGAGCAGTTCTTC. V usage is TRBV20-1 and J usage is TRBJ2-1; perhaps TRBD1 as D (5 bases). There are 20 residues in the CDR3. Trimming stripped 0 bases from V and 3 bases from J, with 27 bases between. Germline V gene sequence: CDR1 DFQATT, CDR2 SNEGSKA (reference sequence).

This clonotype was picked up many times. CDR3 sequence: CASSFARNYEQYF. CDR3 nucleotide sequence: TGTGCCAGCAGTTTTGCTAGGAACTACGAGCAGTACTTC. The chain is built from TRBV12-3 or TRBV12-4 and TRBJ2-7; D is uncertain. CDR3 size: 13 residues. Trimming pared 3 bases from V and 3 bases from J, leaving 9 bases between.

This clonotype was counted at least ten times. One end of the junction fails to match germline, which may point to a read error. The chain employs TRBV5-1 and TRBJ2-1; D is ambiguous. The germline V gene has CDR1 SGHRS and CDR2 YFSETQ. The CDR3 extends over 16 amino acids. For the CDR3, the DNA is TGCGCCAGCAGCTTGTATTTAGGGATCTCCTTCAATGAGCAGTTCTTC. Residues: CASSLYLGISFNEQFF. Full variable domain (outside the CDR3, taken from reference TRBV5-1 and TRBJ2-1): KAGVTQTPRYLIKTRGQQVTLSCSPISGHRSVSWYQQTPGQGLQFLFEYFSETQRNKGNFPGRFSGRQFSNSRSEMNVSTLELGDSALYLCASSLYLGISFNEQFFGPGTRLTVL.

This clonotype appeared a few times. The chain uses TRBV7-9 and TRBJ1-5, with 9 nucleotides matching TRBD1. V shed 5 bases and J 4 bases; nucleotides not matched to a gene: 6. This CDR3 spans 15 amino acids. Germline V lookup: CDR1 SEHNR, CDR2 FQNEAQ (reference sequence). The CDR3 region has the DNA TGTGCCAGCAGCCCCGGACAGGGGCTGAATCAGCCCCAGCATTTT. It encodes CASSPGQGLNQPQHF. Looking up the rest from reference TRBV7-9 and TRBJ1-5 gives the full variable domain: DTGVSQNPRHKITKRGQNVTFRCDPISEHNRLYWYRQTLGQGPEFLTYFQNEAQLEKSRLLSDRFSAERPKGSFSTLEIQRTEQGDSAMYLCASSPGQGLNQPQHFGDGTRLSIL.

The chain is built from TRBV10-3 and TRBJ2-3; a possible D gene is TRBD2 (6 bases). Trimming pared 5 bases from V and 3 bases from J, leaving 12 bases between. The CDR3 loop spans 14 amino acids. Per the germline V gene, CDR1 is ENHRY and CDR2 is SYGVKD. CDR3 bases: TGTGCCATCAGTCTTAGCGGCAGAACAGATACGCAGTATTTT. It yields the protein CAISLSGRTDTQYF.

This clonotype has only a few counts. The chain links TRBV20-1 to TRBJ2-1; perhaps TRBD2 as D (5 bases). The CDR3 runs to 14 residues. The germline gives CDR1 DFQATT, CDR2 SNEGSKA (reference sequence). Trimming removed 1 base at V and 10 bases at J, with 17 bases between. CDR3 in DNA: TGCAGTGCTAGAGCGGGGAACCAACTGGGGGAGCAGTTCTTC. Translation: CSARAGNQLGEQFF.

This clonotype occurred many times. The rearrangement links TRBV4-1 to TRBJ2-2; no clear D gene. V shed 2 bases and J shed 1 base, with 8 bases lying between them. The CDR3 runs to 15 residues. From germline, CDR1 is MGHRA and CDR2 YSYEKL. The chain's CDR3 is CASSQPNQNTGELFF. For the CDR3, the DNA is TGCGCCAGCAGCCAACCTAATCAGAACACCGGGGAGCTGTTTTTT.

The chain links TRBV20-1 to TRBJ2-5; D possibly corresponds to TRBD2 (6 bases). The CDR3 sequence is 13 residues long. Germline CDR1 and CDR2: DFQATT and SNEGSKA (reference sequence). The germline V and J ends were trimmed by 0 bases and 5 bases, with 10 bases remaining between them. CDR3 amino acids: CSARDRGGETQYF. The CDR3 region has the DNA TGCAGTGCTAGAGATCGAGGAGGGGAGACCCAGTACTTC.

This clonotype appeared a few times. The chain links TRBV5-7 to TRBJ1-1; weak D call: TRBD1 (5 bases). TRBV5-7 is recorded as an ORF, its role being uncertain. Trimming pared 5 bases from V and 0 bases from J, leaving 14 bases between. The CDR3 totals 15 residues. CDR3 sequence: CASRVLGGLNTEAFF. DNA for the CDR3: TGTGCCAGCAGGGTTTTGGGGGGTTTGAACACTGAAGCTTTCTTT.

This clonotype was observed many times. The chain couples TRBV7-8 to TRBJ2-6, with D uncertain. With 3 bases removed from V and 3 bases from J, the gap between germline ends came to 12 bases. CDR1 is SGHVS, CDR2 FQNEAQ, per germline. The CDR3 has 16 residues. In DNA form, the CDR3 reads TGTGCCAGCAGCTTCCCCGCTCATTTTGGGGCCAACGTCCTGACTTTC. Its translation: CASSFPAHFGANVLTF.

J is TRBJ2-7 and V is TRBV18; the match to TRBD2 covers 9 bases. The V gene's germline CDR1 is KGHSH and CDR2 LQKENI. There are 15 residues in the CDR3. Trimming at V came to 4 bases and at J to 3 bases, leaving 7 bases not matched to a gene. The CDR3 nucleotides read TGTGCCAGCTCACGAACCGGGACTAGCCACTACGAGCAGTACTTC. Residues: CASSRTGTSHYEQYF.

In this sample, this clonotype turned up a few times. The V gene is TRBV5-1, the J gene TRBJ2-1; weak D call: TRBD1 (5 bases). This CDR3 has 15 residues. Trimming took off 4 bases at V and 5 bases at J, with 16 bases between the two ends. Per the germline V gene, CDR1 is SGHRS and CDR2 is YFSETQ. CDR3 coding DNA: TGCGCCAGCAGCGGCTGGGTAGGGGCCAACAATGAGCAGTTCTTC. Translation gives CASSGWVGANNEQFF.

This clonotype was counted ten times or more. This chain joins TRBV20-1 and TRBJ2-1; 14 positions agree with TRBD2. After removal of 5 bases from V and 8 bases from J, the junction contained 2 bases not matched to a gene. CDR1 DFQATT and CDR2 SNEGSKA come from the germline V gene (reference sequence). This CDR3 contains 13 residues. The DNA of the CDR3 is TGCAGTGCTCCGGGACTAGCGGGAGATGAGCAGTTCTTC. Translation: CSAPGLAGDEQFF.

The genes are TRBV14 and TRBJ2-1, with 8 bases fitting TRBD2. In germline, CDR1 is SGHDN, CDR2 FVKESK. The V and J ends lost 5 bases and 4 bases, in that order; junction bases with no gene match: 4. CDR3 length equals 14 residues. DNA for the CDR3: TGTGCCAGCAGCTCCGCTAGCGGGTACAATGAGCAGTTCTTC. Its protein product is CASSSASGYNEQFF.

The sample holds many counts of this clonotype. The chain combines TRBV29-1 with TRBJ2-1; D may be TRBD2 (6 bases). The CDR3 length is 12 residues. The germline CDR1 and CDR2 sequences are SQVTM and ANQGSEA. V was pared by 6 bases and J by 8 bases, with 14 bases between. In nucleotides, the CDR3 is TGCAGCGTCCTGACTAGTAACGATGAGCAGTTCTTC. The encoded protein is CSVLTSNDEQFF.

This clonotype was detected a few times. This rearrangement joins TRBV20-1 to TRBJ1-4; 8 nucleotides line up with TRBD1. Trimming removed 6 bases from V and 5 bases from J; junction bases left unmatched: 2. CDR3 size: 12 residues. Germline V lookup: CDR1 DFQATT, CDR2 SNEGSKA (reference sequence). This CDR3 is CSARQGNEKLFF. CDR3 bases: TGCAGTGCAAGACAGGGGAATGAAAAACTGTTTTTT.

This clonotype was observed at least ten times. This sequence joins TRBV5-1 and TRBJ2-1, with 7 bases lining up with TRBD2. In germline, CDR1 is SGHRS, CDR2 YFSETQ. The J segment lost 0 bases and the V segment lost 5 bases, leaving 8 bases of the junction unmatched. There are 16 residues in the CDR3. In nucleotides, the CDR3 is TGCGCCAGCAGATCCGGAAGCGGGGACTCCTACAATGAGCAGTTCTTC. It encodes CASRSGSGDSYNEQFF. The full variable domain, rest sourced from reference TRBV5-1 and TRBJ2-1, is KAGVTQTPRYLIKTRGQQVTLSCSPISGHRSVSWYQQTPGQGLQFLFEYFSETQRNKGNFPGRFSGRQFSNSRSEMNVSTLELGDSALYLCASRSGSGDSYNEQFFGPGTRLTVL.

This clonotype was counted only a few times. V is TRBV10-3 and J is TRBJ1-5; D is perhaps TRBD1 (6 bases). The CDR3 totals 14 residues. The germline V gene has CDR1 ENHRY and CDR2 SYGVKD. Trimming stripped 11 bases from V and 7 bases from J, with 21 bases between. The CDR3 region is CADREGEGDQPQHF. The CDR3, as DNA: TGTGCCGACCGGGAGGGTGAGGGGGACCAGCCCCAGCATTTT.

The gene calls are TRBV5-1 and TRBJ2-3; D ambiguous. V lost 3 bases and J lost 0, with 8 bases in between. The CDR3 covers 14 residues. CDR1 is SGHRS and CDR2 is YFSETQ in the germline V gene. The CDR3 DNA reads as TGCGCCAGCAGCTGGTGGCACAGCACAGATACGCAGTATTTT. Protein: CASSWWHSTDTQYF.

This clonotype was recorded many times. The rearrangement links TRBV29-1 to TRBJ2-3; TRBD1 aligns across 8 bases. V was clipped by 6 bases and J by 4 bases; unmatched bases: 9. Germline V gene data show CDR1 as SQVTM and CDR2 as ANQGSEA. The CDR3 length is 14 residues. The CDR3 spells CSVAPGQAPDTQYF. The DNA for the CDR3 is TGCAGCGTCGCACCGGGACAGGCCCCAGATACGCAGTATTTT.

This sequence joins TRBV20-1 and TRBJ1-6, with TRBD1 matching over 10 bases. The trim removed 6 bases at V and 7 bases at J, leaving 12 bases unmatched. The CDR3 has 16 amino acids. In germline, CDR1 is DFQATT, CDR2 SNEGSKA (reference sequence). This CDR3 reads CSALKTGGGTNSPLHF. The CDR3 bases are TGCAGTGCCCTCAAGACAGGGGGCGGAACGAATTCACCCCTCCACTTT.

This chain joins TRBV7-9 and TRBJ2-7; 8 positions agree with TRBD1. Germline CDR1 is SEHNR and CDR2 is FQNEAQ (reference sequence). The CDR3 totals 17 residues. V was pared by 5 bases and J by 2 bases, with 14 bases of the junction left unmatched. The CDR3 sequence: CASSPYSDRVVTYEQYF. DNA of the CDR3: TGTGCCAGCAGCCCATACTCGGACAGGGTAGTGACCTACGAGCAGTACTTC.